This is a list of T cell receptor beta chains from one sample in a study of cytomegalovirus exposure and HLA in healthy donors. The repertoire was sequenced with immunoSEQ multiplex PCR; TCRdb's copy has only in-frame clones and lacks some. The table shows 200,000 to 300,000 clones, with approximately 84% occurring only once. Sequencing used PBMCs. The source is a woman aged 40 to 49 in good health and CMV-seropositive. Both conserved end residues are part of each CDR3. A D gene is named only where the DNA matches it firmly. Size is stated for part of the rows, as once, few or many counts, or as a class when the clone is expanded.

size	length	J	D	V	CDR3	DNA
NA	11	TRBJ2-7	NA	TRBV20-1	CSAADRYEQYF	TGCAGTGCTGCCGACAGATACGAGCAGTACTTC
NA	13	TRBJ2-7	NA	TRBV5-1	CASSLMGVVEQYF	TGCGCCAGCAGTTTGATGGGCGTTGTGGAGCAGTACTTC
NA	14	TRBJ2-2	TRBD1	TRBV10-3	CAISGQGITGELFF	TGTGCCATCAGCGGACAGGGGATCACCGGGGAGCTGTTTTTT
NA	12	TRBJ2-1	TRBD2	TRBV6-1	CASSETSVEQFF	TGTGCCAGCAGTGAGACTAGCGTCGAGCAGTTCTTC
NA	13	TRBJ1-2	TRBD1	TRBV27	CASKGQGGHGYTF	TGTGCCAGCAAGGGACAGGGAGGCCATGGCTACACCTTC
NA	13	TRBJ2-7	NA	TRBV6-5	CASSGDNSYEQYF	TGTGCCAGCAGTGGGGACAACTCCTACGAGCAGTACTTC
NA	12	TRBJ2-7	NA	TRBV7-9	CASSLEVREQYF	TGTGCCAGCAGCTTGGAGGTTCGCGAGCAGTACTTC
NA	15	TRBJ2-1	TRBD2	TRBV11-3	CASSNDWDYNNEQFF	TGTGCCAGCAGCAATGACTGGGACTATAACAATGAGCAGTTCTTC
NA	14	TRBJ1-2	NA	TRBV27	CASSSRAGIGGYTF	TGTGCCAGCAGTTCACGTGCAGGGATCGGTGGCTACACCTTC
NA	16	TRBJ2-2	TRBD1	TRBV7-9	CASIFGTGINTGELFF	TGTGCCAGCATCTTCGGGACAGGGATTAACACCGGGGAGCTGTTTTTT
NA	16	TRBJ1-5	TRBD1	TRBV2	CASSEQGEPPNQPQHF	TGTGCCAGCAGTGAACAGGGGGAACCTCCTAATCAGCCCCAGCATTTT
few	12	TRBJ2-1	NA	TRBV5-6	CASSLGGNEQFF	TGTGCCAGCAGCTTAGGGGGAAATGAGCAGTTCTTC
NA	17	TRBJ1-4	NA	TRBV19	CASSIAGGGTFNEKLFF	TGTGCCAGTAGTATAGCCGGCGGGGGGACCTTTAATGAAAAACTGTTTTTT
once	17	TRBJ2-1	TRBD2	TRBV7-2	CASSFWPSGRGANEQFF	TGTGCCAGCAGCTTTTGGCCTAGCGGGAGGGGGGCAAATGAGCAGTTCTTC
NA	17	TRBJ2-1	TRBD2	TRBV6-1	CASSVEASGIWANEQFF	TGTGCCAGCAGTGTAGAGGCTAGCGGGATCTGGGCCAATGAGCAGTTCTTC
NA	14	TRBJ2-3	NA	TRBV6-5	CASSYRGETDTQYF	TGTGCCAGCAGTTACAGAGGCGAGACAGATACGCAGTATTTT
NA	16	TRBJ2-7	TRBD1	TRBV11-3	CASSLDGTGSFYEQYF	TGTGCCAGCAGCTTAGATGGGACAGGGTCTTTCTACGAGCAGTACTTC
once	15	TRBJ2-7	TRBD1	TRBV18	CASSRGGTGPYEQYF	TGTGCCAGCTCACGAGGCGGGACAGGACCGTACGAGCAGTACTTC
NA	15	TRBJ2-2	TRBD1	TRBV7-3	CASSPDRGRPGELFF	TGTGCCAGCAGCCCAGACAGGGGGCGCCCCGGGGAGCTGTTTTTT
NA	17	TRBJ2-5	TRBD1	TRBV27	CASSTPGTGSVGETQYF	TGTGCCAGCAGCACCCCCGGGACAGGATCGGTCGGGGAGACCCAGTACTTC
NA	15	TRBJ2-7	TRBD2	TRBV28	CASSLFASGSYEQYF	TGTGCCAGCAGTTTATTCGCTAGCGGGTCCTACGAGCAGTACTTC
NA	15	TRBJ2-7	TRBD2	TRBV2	CASSYGTSGNYEQYF	TGTGCCAGCAGCTACGGGACTAGCGGGAACTACGAGCAGTACTTC
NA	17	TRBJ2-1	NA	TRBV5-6	CASSWGEAVHNYNEQFF	TGTGCCAGCAGCTGGGGGGAAGCGGTTCATAATTACAATGAGCAGTTCTTC
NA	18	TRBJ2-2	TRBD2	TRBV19	CASTSGGRALRGTGELFF	TGTGCCAGTACCTCTGGCGGGAGGGCCTTGAGGGGCACCGGGGAGCTGTTTTTT
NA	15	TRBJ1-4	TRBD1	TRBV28	CASSFRGGVNEKLFF	TGTGCCAGCAGTTTCCGAGGGGGCGTCAATGAAAAACTGTTTTTT
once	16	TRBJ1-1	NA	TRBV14	CASSLEQGEYYTEAFF	TGTGCCAGCAGCCTTGAACAGGGAGAATATTACACTGAAGCTTTCTTT